These 19 T cell receptor beta chains originate from one sample sequenced in a study of T cell responses to AZD1222 COVID-19 vaccine. The protocol was immunoSEQ multiplex PCR, while the TCRdb copy is restricted to in-frame clones and leaves out a portion. Counted here are tens of thousands of clones, approximately 83% occurring once; the ten biggest clones make up 8% to 13%. Here the sequenced sample was peripheral blood, taken 28 days after the second AZD1222 dose. All receptors derive from an adult who received the AZD1222 COVID-19 vaccine.

The chain employs TRBV19 and TRBJ1-2; possible D gene TRBD1, 5 bases. The CDR3 length is 13 residues. Per the germline V gene, CDR1 is LNHDA and CDR2 is SQIVND (reference sequence). V was pared by 3 bases and J by 5 bases, with 10 bases between. Here the CDR3 reads CASSMGELYGYTF. The DNA of the CDR3 is TGTGCCAGTAGTATGGGGGAACTTTATGGCTACACCTTC. Supplemented by reference TRBV19 and TRBJ1-2, the full variable domain reads DGGITQSPKYLFRKEGQNVTLSCEQNLNHDAMYWYRQDPGQGLRLIYYSQIVNDFQKGDIAEGYSVSREKKESFPLTVTSAQKNPTAFYLCASSMGELYGYTFGSGTRLTVV.

This sequence joins TRBV10-1 and TRBJ1-1, with D perhaps matching TRBD1 (5 bases). V lost 6 bases to trimming and J lost 0 bases, with 17 bases between them. CDR3 length: 16 residues. Germline loops: CDR1 WNHNN, CDR2 SYGVQD (reference sequence). The CDR3 DNA follows: TGCGCCAGCAGGGCGACCGGGACGGGGATGAACACTGAAGCTTTCTTT. This encodes CASRATGTGMNTEAFF.

This clone turned up a few times. This sequence joins TRBV24-1 and TRBJ2-2; the D call may be TRBD1 or TRBD2 (5 bases each). CDR3 length equals 16 residues. Per germline, CDR1 KGHDR and CDR2 SFDVKD. V lost 4 bases to trimming and J lost 0 bases, with 11 bases between them. The CDR3 DNA is TGTGCCACCAGTGAGGCCGGGACCGCGAACACCGGGGAGCTGTTTTTT. Residues: CATSEAGTANTGELFF.

Here the CDR3 DNA reads TGCGCCAGCAGCCAAGATTATTCAGGGAAGGGGGAGACCCAGTACTTC. The encoded protein is CASSQDYSGKGETQYF. The V and J genes are TRBV4-1 and TRBJ2-5, with TRBD1 as a possible D gene (5 bases). Deletions cut 0 bases from V and 5 bases from J, with 16 bases between. CDR3 size: 16 residues. The germline V gene encodes CDR1 MGHRA and CDR2 YSYEKL.

V is TRBV29-1 and J is TRBJ2-1; TRBD2 aligns across 11 bases. V trimming: 5 bases; J trimming: 0 bases; junction bases outside the gene matches: 12. Germline V CDR1 and CDR2: SQVTM, ANQGSEA. The CDR3 is made up of 18 amino acids. The CDR3 DNA sequence: TGCAGCGTTATCTTAACTAGCGGGGGCTCCTCCTCCTACAATGAGCAGTTCTTC. It translates to CSVILTSGGSSSYNEQFF.

V is TRBV7-9 and J is TRBJ1-5; no reliable D call. Germline values: CDR1 SEHNR, CDR2 FQNEAQ (reference sequence). The CDR3 is 15 amino acids. The V gene lost 3 bases and the J gene lost 0 bases, with 9 bases spanning the gap. CDR3: CASSLDGYSNQPQHF. CDR3 coding DNA: TGTGCCAGCAGCTTGGACGGATATAGCAATCAGCCCCAGCATTTT.

V and J are TRBV5-1 and TRBJ1-1, with TRBD1 as a possible D gene (5 bases). The germline V and J ends were trimmed by 0 bases and 5 bases, with 11 bases remaining between them. Germline V lookup: CDR1 SGHRS, CDR2 YFSETQ. CDR3 length: 14 residues. CDR3 coding DNA: TGCGCCAGCAGCTTGGGTGGGGCAGGAACTGAAGCTTTCTTT. It specifies CASSLGGAGTEAFF.

The gene calls are TRBV7-9 and TRBJ2-2; D unclear. The germline V gene has CDR1 SEHNR and CDR2 FQNEAQ (reference sequence). CDR3 length: 14 residues. The V end was cut by 5 bases, the J end by 3 bases, with 10 bases between. The DNA for the CDR3 is TGTGCCAGCAGCCCACTTGCGGACACCGGGGAGCTGTTTTTT. Its translation: CASSPLADTGELFF.

The chain uses TRBV28 and TRBJ1-1; D uncertain. Per the germline V gene, CDR1 is MDHEN and CDR2 is SYDVKM. The CDR3 sequence is 15 residues long. The ends were cut back, 2 bases at V and 0 bases at J, with 10 bases in the middle. For the CDR3, the DNA is TGTGCCAGCAGTTTAATCGACATCATGAACACTGAAGCTTTCTTT. This sequence encodes CASSLIDIMNTEAFF. The whole variable domain, filled in from reference TRBV28 and TRBJ1-1, reads DVKVTQSSRYLVKRTGEKVFLECVQDMDHENMFWYRQDPGLGLRLIYFSYDVKMKEKGDIPEGYSVSREKKERFSLILESASTNQTSMYLCASSLIDIMNTEAFFGQGTRLTVV.

The chain uses TRBV3-1 (or the pseudogene TRBV3-2) and TRBJ2-6, with D uncertain. V shed 0 bases and J shed 0 bases, with 3 bases lying between them. The germline CDR1 and CDR2 sequences are LGHDT and YNNKEL (reference sequence). The CDR3 extends over 15 amino acids. The DNA for the CDR3 is TGTGCCAGCAGCCAAGACATCTCTGGGGCCAACGTCCTGACTTTC. Translation: CASSQDISGANVLTF.

The genes are TRBV28 and TRBJ2-5, with a tentative D call TRBD2 (5 bases). V was cut by 8 bases and J by 5 bases, with 15 bases left in between. This CDR3 has 13 amino acids. Germline V gene data show CDR1 as MDHEN and CDR2 as SYDVKM. CDR3 DNA sequence: TGTGCCAGCCTCGGAGGTGTCGGGGAGACCCAGTACTTC. Protein sequence: CASLGGVGETQYF.

The CDR3 sequence is CASSYGQDYEQYF. CDR3 DNA: TGTGCCAGCAGCTACGGACAGGACTACGAGCAGTACTTC. V is TRBV7-9 and J is TRBJ2-7; 7 bases are shared with TRBD1. Germline lookup yields CDR1 SEHNR and CDR2 FQNEAQ (reference sequence). The ends lost 4 bases at V and 3 bases at J; junction bases unmatched: 3. The CDR3 has 13 residues.

The rearrangement links TRBV9 to TRBJ1-4, with 7 bases that match TRBD1. The J segment lost 8 bases and the V segment lost 0 bases, leaving 10 bases of the junction unmatched. CDR1 SGDLS and CDR2 YYNGEE come from the germline V gene. The CDR3 sequence is 16 residues long. CDR3 in DNA: TGTGCCAGCAGCGTAGGGGACAGTCCGTTGACGGAAAAACTGTTTTTT. It encodes CASSVGDSPLTEKLFF.

This clone was recorded once. The V and J genes are TRBV7-6 and TRBJ1-1, with D tentatively TRBD1 (6 bases). Trimming cost V 5 bases and J 0 bases, with 19 bases left between them. Per germline, CDR1 SGHVS and CDR2 FNYEAQ. This CDR3 is built from 17 residues. The CDR3 nucleotides are TGTGCCAGCAGCGCCGTTTGGTCAGGGGAAATGAACACTGAAGCTTTCTTT. Its translation: CASSAVWSGEMNTEAFF. Full variable domain (missing parts from reference TRBV7-6 and TRBJ1-1): GAGVSQSPRYKVTKRGQDVALRCDPISGHVSLYWYRQALGQGPEFLTYFNYEAQQDKSGLPNDRFSAERPEGSISTLTIQRTEQRDSAMYRCASSAVWSGEMNTEAFFGQGTRLTVV.

This clone showed up just a few times. The chain is built from TRBV30 and TRBJ1-2; tentatively, D is TRBD1 (6 bases). CDR3 length: 13 amino acids. The V end was cut by 7 bases, the J end by 4 bases, with 16 bases between. Germline-derived CDR1 and CDR2 are GTSNPN and SVGIG (reference sequence). CDR3: CAFTRTALYGYTF. CDR3 nucleotide sequence: TGTGCCTTTACCCGGACAGCCCTCTATGGCTACACCTTC.

CDR3 in DNA: TGTGCCAGCAGCGTAGTCACAGGGAGGGGTGGCTACACCTTC. Translation gives CASSVVTGRGGYTF. The chain is built from TRBV9 and TRBJ1-2, with D possibly matching TRBD1 (6 bases). The length of the CDR3 is 14 residues. Germline V CDR1 and CDR2: SGDLS, YYNGEE. Between the trimmed V and J ends, which lost 0 bases and 7 bases, there was a span of 13 bases.

The V and J genes are TRBV7-6 and TRBJ1-3; no definite D call. The CDR3 totals 16 residues. The germline V gene has CDR1 SGHVS and CDR2 FNYEAQ. Between the trimmed V and J ends, which lost 8 bases and 0 bases, there was a span of 17 bases. The CDR3 region has the DNA TGTGCCAGCCTAGACCCGCGGAGGGACTCTGGAAACACCATATATTTT. Translated: CASLDPRRDSGNTIYF.

The chain combines TRBV9 with TRBJ1-4; 7 bases are shared with TRBD1. Germline V lookup: CDR1 SGDLS, CDR2 YYNGEE. CDR3 length: 18 residues. The V gene end was trimmed by 4 bases and the J gene end by 0 bases; junction bases not matched to a gene: 12. The CDR3 loop is CASSPRDSLVATNEKLFF. CDR3 DNA sequence: TGTGCCAGCAGCCCTAGGGACAGCCTAGTTGCAACTAATGAAAAACTGTTTTTT.

This clone has just one count. The rearrangement uses TRBV5-1 and TRBJ1-4; perhaps TRBD1 as D (5 bases). Germline V gene lookup returns CDR1 SGHRS and CDR2 YFSETQ. This CDR3 is 15 amino acids long. Trimming pared 2 bases from V and 8 bases from J, leaving 16 bases between. In DNA, the CDR3 is TGCGCCAGCAGCTTCCGCCGGGGCAGGGAAGAAAAACTGTTTTTT. Amino acid sequence: CASSFRRGREEKLFF.